This passage covers 29 T cell receptor beta chains from one sample sequenced in a study of blood T cell repertoires in COVID-19. Clones were read by immunoSEQ multiplex PCR, and TCRdb kept only the in-frame ones, dropping some. The profile shows about 110,000 clones, under 75% of them singletons. The material sequenced was peripheral blood. The receptors come from a man of 80 years or more with acute or convalescent COVID-19.

The chain carries TRBV5-1 and TRBJ2-7; D is possibly TRBD1 (6 bases). V was pared by 5 bases and J by 2 bases, with 14 bases between. CDR1 is SGHRS and CDR2 is YFSETQ in the germline V gene. The length of the CDR3 is 14 residues. The DNA of the CDR3 is TGCGCCAGCAGTGAACAGGGTACCCCCTACGAGCAGTACTTC. It is translated as CASSEQGTPYEQYF.

This clone has a handful of counts. The rearrangement links TRBV2 to TRBJ1-5; the match to TRBD1 covers 7 bases. V dropped 4 bases and J dropped 1; count of bases not matched to a gene: 4. From germline, CDR1 is SNHLY and CDR2 FYNNEI. This CDR3 spans 15 amino acids. For the CDR3, the DNA is TGTGCCAGCAGTGGACAGGGCTTGAGCAATCAGCCCCAGCATTTT. Translated, it gives CASSGQGLSNQPQHF.

The rearrangement joins TRBV11-2 to TRBJ2-7; D is undetermined. This CDR3 region has 11 residues. V lost 5 bases and J lost 4, with 6 bases in between. The V gene's germline CDR1 is SGHAT and CDR2 FQNNGV. CDR3 nucleotides: TGTGCCAGCAGCGAACATTACGAGCAGTACTTC. It translates to CASSEHYEQYF.

This clone was observed a few times. The chain employs TRBV7-9 and TRBJ2-7; TRBD1 agrees at 7 bases. The CDR3 runs to 15 residues. The J segment lost 6 bases and the V segment lost 5 bases, leaving 13 bases of the junction unmatched. The germline V gene encodes CDR1 SEHNR and CDR2 FQNEAQ (reference sequence). The CDR3 spells CASSQSTGVISEQYF. The CDR3 DNA sequence: TGTGCCAGCAGCCAAAGTACAGGGGTTATTTCCGAGCAGTACTTC.

This clone was detected once. The genes are TRBV29-1 and TRBJ1-5, with TRBD1 as a possible D gene (5 bases). V lost 6 bases and J 0 bases, leaving 9 bases between the germline ends. The germline gives CDR1 SQVTM, CDR2 ANQGSEA. The CDR3 length is 13 residues. CDR3 in amino acids: CSVETDSNQPQHF. CDR3 nucleotide sequence: TGCAGCGTAGAGACAGATAGCAATCAGCCCCAGCATTTT.

The rearrangement uses TRBV5-8 and TRBJ2-2; 8 nucleotides line up with TRBD2. Trimming removed 5 bases from V and 6 bases from J; junction bases left unmatched: 6. The CDR3 consists of 14 residues. CDR1 is SGHTS and CDR2 is YDEGEE in the germline V gene. The CDR3 DNA sequence: TGTGCCAGCAGTCCGGCGGGGGGCGCCGGGGAGCTGTTTTTT. This translates into CASSPAGGAGELFF.

This clone occurred a few times. This chain uses TRBV15 with TRBJ2-5; D perhaps matches TRBD2 (5 bases). CDR1 is LNHNV and CDR2 is YYDKDF in the germline V gene (reference sequence). V gave up 5 bases and J gave up 3 bases, with 13 bases separating them. The CDR3 extends over 14 amino acids. The CDR3 sequence: CATSGGLLEETQYF. CDR3 bases: TGTGCCACCAGCGGAGGACTCCTAGAAGAGACCCAGTACTTC.

V and J are TRBV7-2 and TRBJ2-5; 8 bases agree with TRBD2. The CDR3 is made up of 18 amino acids. V lost 1 base and J lost 2; bases outside the gene matches: 12. Germline V CDR1 and CDR2: SGHTA, FQGNSA. The CDR3 region is CASSLVASGLGEQETQYF. Here the CDR3 DNA reads TGTGCCAGCAGCTTAGTGGCTAGCGGGTTAGGGGAACAAGAGACCCAGTACTTC.

The gene calls are TRBV15 and TRBJ2-1; 9 bases agree with TRBD2. The CDR3 runs 15 residues. Trimming removed 0 bases from V and 9 bases from J; junction bases left unmatched: 6. Germline V CDR1 and CDR2: LNHNV, YYDKDF (reference sequence). The CDR3 loop reads CATSRERLAGSEQFF. The CDR3 DNA reads TGTGCCACCAGCAGAGAACGGCTAGCGGGGTCTGAGCAGTTCTTC.

This chain uses TRBV2 with TRBJ1-4; 7 bases are a match to TRBD1. This CDR3 is 14 amino acids long. Germline CDR1 and CDR2: SNHLY and FYNNEI. The J segment lost 4 bases and the V segment lost 5 bases, leaving 4 bases of the junction unmatched. The CDR3 region is CASSWTGLNEKLFF. The CDR3 DNA follows: TGTGCCAGCAGTTGGACAGGCCTTAATGAAAAACTGTTTTTT.

The V call is TRBV7-9, the J call TRBJ2-1; D gene unclear. Germline CDR1 reads SEHNR; CDR2 reads FQNEAQ (reference sequence). V was shortened by 1 base and J by 12 bases, with 13 bases between the two germline ends. The CDR3 loop spans 13 amino acids. The CDR3 nucleotides read TGTGCCAGCAGCTTAGATGCAGGTGATGGGCAGTTCTTC. Its translation is CASSLDAGDGQFF.

The chain combines TRBV28 with TRBJ1-2; D gene ambiguous. Trimming took 7 bases from V and 4 from J, leaving 19 bases between them. The CDR3 extends over 15 amino acids. From germline, CDR1 is MDHEN and CDR2 SYDVKM. The CDR3 loop is CASNLRGTNLYGYTF. The CDR3 nucleotides are TGTGCCAGCAACCTTCGAGGTACCAACCTCTATGGCTACACCTTC.

The J gene is TRBJ2-1, the V gene TRBV27; the match to TRBD2 covers 9 bases. J lost 10 bases, V lost 5 bases, and 15 bases had no gene match. Germline CDR1 reads MNHEY; CDR2 reads SMNVEV (reference sequence). There are 16 residues in the CDR3. Written as DNA, the CDR3 is TGTGCCAGCAGTACACTGGGCGGGAGGGGTTTAGGAGAGCAGTTCTTC. Translating gives CASSTLGGRGLGEQFF.

The CDR3: CASSQGRMEGETQYF. CDR3 sequence (DNA): TGTGCCAGCAGCCAAGGAAGGATGGAGGGAGAGACCCAGTACTTC. The rearrangement links TRBV5-5 to TRBJ2-5; perhaps TRBD2 as D (6 bases). This CDR3 has 15 amino acids. Germline V gives CDR1 SGHKS, CDR2 YYEKEE (reference sequence). The ends were cut back, 4 bases at V and 4 bases at J, with 17 bases in the middle. Full variable domain (missing parts from reference TRBV5-5 and TRBJ2-5): DAGVTQSPTHLIKTRGQQVTLRCSPISGHKSVSWYQQVLGQGPQFIFQYYEKEERGRGNFPDRFSARQFPNYSSELNVNALLLGDSALYLCASSQGRMEGETQYFGPGTRLLVL.

There are a few counts of this clone. This rearrangement joins TRBV7-9 to TRBJ2-2; unclear D gene. The germline gives CDR1 SEHNR, CDR2 FQNEAQ (reference sequence). V was shortened by 2 bases and J by 6 bases, with 10 bases between the two germline ends. The CDR3 length is 14 residues. CDR3 bases: TGTGCCAGCAGCTTAAAAACTCTGTCCGGGGAGCTGTTTTTT. Its protein is CASSLKTLSGELFF.

The count of this clone is one. The rearrangement links TRBV20-1 to TRBJ1-1; weak D call: TRBD1 (5 bases). Trimming cost V 3 bases and J 10 bases, with 12 bases left between them. CDR1 is DFQATT, CDR2 SNEGSKA, per germline (reference sequence). The CDR3 extends over 11 amino acids. The CDR3 loop is CSASGQGAAFF. In nucleotides, the CDR3 is TGCAGTGCTAGCGGCCAGGGTGCAGCTTTCTTT.

This clone was found a few times. The J gene is TRBJ1-1, the V gene TRBV29-1; a weak D match, TRBD1 (5 bases). The CDR3 totals 12 residues. Trimming took off 7 bases at V and 0 bases at J, with 9 bases between the two ends. Germline CDR1 is SQVTM and CDR2 is ANQGSEA. DNA for the CDR3: TGCAGCGCCCAGGGTCTGAACACTGAAGCTTTCTTT. Encoded protein: CSAQGLNTEAFF.

The chain is built from TRBV28 and TRBJ1-2; maybe TRBD1 (5 bases). Germline V gives CDR1 MDHEN, CDR2 SYDVKM. This CDR3 region has 12 residues. With 6 bases removed from V and 4 bases from J, the gap between germline ends came to 9 bases. Here the CDR3 reads CASRNRFYGYTF. CDR3 DNA: TGTGCCAGCAGGAACAGGTTCTATGGCTACACCTTC.

The chain has TRBV13 and TRBJ1-1, with D uncertain. This CDR3 spans 15 amino acids. CDR1 is PRHDT, CDR2 FYEKMQ, per germline (reference sequence). V lost 5 bases to trimming and J lost 2 bases, with 15 bases between them. The CDR3 spells CASSLTGGRNTEAFF. DNA of the CDR3: TGTGCCAGCAGCCTAACCGGAGGGAGAAACACTGAAGCTTTCTTT.

The J gene is TRBJ2-1, the V gene TRBV24-1, with 8 bases lining up with TRBD1. Germline V gene data show CDR1 as KGHDR and CDR2 as SFDVKD. V shed 3 bases, J shed 8 bases, and the junction held 8 bases outside the gene matches. The CDR3 has 15 amino acids. The CDR3, as DNA: TGTGCCACCAGTGATCACCGATTGACAGGGGATGAGCAGTTCTTC. This translates into CATSDHRLTGDEQFF.

The chain combines TRBV6-2 or TRBV6-3 with TRBJ2-3, with TRBD2 matching over 8 bases. V gave up 4 bases and J gave up 0 bases; unmatched junction bases: 9. This CDR3 is built from 17 residues. Germline assignment: CDR1 MNHEY and CDR2 SVGEGT. CDR3 sequence reads: CASSSFGLAVSTDTQYF. CDR3 DNA sequence: TGTGCCAGCAGTTCTTTCGGACTAGCCGTTAGCACAGATACGCAGTATTTT.

The gene calls are TRBV24-1 and TRBJ2-3, with D perhaps TRBD2 (5 bases). Germline V gene data show CDR1 as KGHDR and CDR2 as SFDVKD. The V end lost 5 bases, the J end lost 6 bases, and 5 bases lay between the germline ends. The CDR3 length is 11 residues. Here the CDR3 DNA reads TGTGCCACCAGTGGAGGGGATACGCAGTATTTT. Encoded protein: CATSGGDTQYF.

The CDR3 is CASSRDLSGRGNEQFF. Written as DNA, the CDR3 is TGTGCCAGCAGCCGAGATCTTAGCGGGAGGGGTAATGAGCAGTTCTTC. The chain recombines TRBV28 with TRBJ2-1; 11 bases are shared with TRBD2. This CDR3 has 16 amino acids. V lost 6 bases, J lost 7 bases, and 11 bases stayed unmatched. CDR1 is MDHEN and CDR2 is SYDVKM in the germline V gene.

The rearrangement links TRBV28 to TRBJ1-3; 9 nucleotides line up with TRBD1. Germline assignment: CDR1 MDHEN and CDR2 SYDVKM. CDR3 length equals 18 residues. Trimming cost V 3 bases and J 0 bases; bases outside gene matches: 9. The CDR3 spells CASSFLLGTGLSGNTIYF. The CDR3 nucleotides are TGTGCCAGCAGTTTTCTTCTCGGGACAGGGCTCTCTGGAAACACCATATATTTT.

The rearrangement uses TRBV7-9 and TRBJ1-1; 11 bases fit TRBD1. With V trimmed by 2 bases and J by 11 bases, 4 bases remained unmatched. CDR3 length: 13 residues. From germline, CDR1 is SEHNR and CDR2 FQNEAQ (reference sequence). Here the CDR3 reads CASSLRDRGSAFF. As DNA, the CDR3 is TGTGCCAGCAGCTTAAGGGACAGGGGGAGTGCTTTCTTT.

J is TRBJ2-3 and V is TRBV19; no reliable D call. The germline V gene has CDR1 LNHDA and CDR2 SQIVND (reference sequence). Trimming left V 10 bases short and J 2 bases short, with 19 bases between. The CDR3 is 15 residues long. This CDR3 is CATTDVGRDTDTQYF. The CDR3 nucleotides read TGTGCCACGACCGACGTGGGCAGAGACACAGATACGCAGTATTTT.

The chain joins TRBV7-3 to TRBJ2-1; 8 positions match TRBD1. Trimming removed 6 bases from V and 7 bases from J; junction bases left unmatched: 11. The germline V gene encodes CDR1 SGHTA and CDR2 FQGTGA. The CDR3 runs to 15 residues. In DNA, the CDR3 is TGTGCCAGCAGTATTCGGACAGGGCAACCTAATGAGCAGTTCTTC. It translates to CASSIRTGQPNEQFF.

The chain recombines TRBV20-1 with TRBJ2-1; perhaps TRBD2 as D (5 bases). Trimming removed 5 bases at V and 10 bases at J, with 12 bases between. The CDR3 runs to 11 residues. Germline CDR1 is DFQATT and CDR2 is SNEGSKA (reference sequence). In DNA, the CDR3 is TGCAGTGCTCGCCCACTAGGGGAGCAGTTCTTC. This encodes CSARPLGEQFF.

V and J are TRBV6-5 and TRBJ2-2; 9 bases align to TRBD1. The CDR3 contains 15 residues. Per germline, CDR1 MNHEY and CDR2 SVGAGI. J was trimmed by 4 bases and V by 6 bases; bases with no gene match: 6. CDR3 in amino acids: CASRLGQGRTGELFF. The CDR3 coding sequence is TGTGCCAGCAGGCTGGGACAGGGTCGCACCGGGGAGCTGTTTTTT.